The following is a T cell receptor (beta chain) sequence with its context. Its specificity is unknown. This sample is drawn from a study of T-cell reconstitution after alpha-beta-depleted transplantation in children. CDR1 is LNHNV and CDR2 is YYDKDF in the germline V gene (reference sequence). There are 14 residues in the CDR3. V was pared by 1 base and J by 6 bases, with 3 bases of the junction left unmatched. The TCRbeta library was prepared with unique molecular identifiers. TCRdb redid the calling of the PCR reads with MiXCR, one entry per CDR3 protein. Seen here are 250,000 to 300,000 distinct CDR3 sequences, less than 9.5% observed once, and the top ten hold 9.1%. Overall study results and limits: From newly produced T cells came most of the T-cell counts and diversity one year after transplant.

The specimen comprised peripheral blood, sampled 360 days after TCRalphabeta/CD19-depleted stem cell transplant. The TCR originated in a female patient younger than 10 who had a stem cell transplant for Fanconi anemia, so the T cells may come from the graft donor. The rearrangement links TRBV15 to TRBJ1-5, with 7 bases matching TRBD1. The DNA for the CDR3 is TGTGCCACCAGCAGAGCACAGGGGCGTCAGCCCCAGCATTTT. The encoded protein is CATSRAQGRQPQHF. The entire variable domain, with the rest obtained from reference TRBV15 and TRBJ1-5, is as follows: DAMVIQNPRYQVTQFGKPVTLSCSQTLNHNVMYWYQQKSSQAPKLLFHYYDKDFNNEADTPDNFQSRRPNTSFCFLDIRSPGLGDTAMYLCATSRAQGRQPQHFGDGTRLSIL.